This T cell receptor (beta chain) was captured in a study of T-cell memory formation after mild COVID-19. Broader study findings: Contracting CD4+ clones lay largely in CM and EM, with CD8+ ones residing in EMRA.

Amplification by 5'RACE using constant-segment primers produced TCR alpha and TCR beta cDNA libraries that carried sample barcodes and UMIs. One entry per CDR3 protein, called by TCRdb with MiXCR from the 5' RACE reads. The sample yields around 500,000 distinct CDR3 sequences, roughly 20% seen once. This clonotype was picked up a small number of times. The antigen remains unidentified. Trimming cost V 0 bases and J 2 bases; bases outside gene matches: 6. Looked up from germline, CDR1 is SGHRS and CDR2 is YFSETQ. This CDR3 is 17 amino acids long. The V gene is TRBV5-1, the J gene TRBJ2-2; the match to TRBD2 covers 8 bases. The sample comprised PBMCs or a T cell subset sorted from them (not recorded which). This clonotype was obtained from an adult woman who had mild COVID-19 (a few samples of this study predate the infection). Cell type and time point are not known. The CDR3: CASSLALAGGNTGELFF. DNA for the CDR3: TGCGCCAGCAGCTTGGCCCTCGCGGGGGGAAACACCGGGGAGCTGTTTTTT.